Presented here are 3 T cell receptor beta chains from one specimen sequenced in a study of T cell clonality in common variable immunodeficiency. Sequencing was performed with immunoSEQ multiplex PCR; in TCRdb, only in-frame clones are kept and a portion is missing. The repertoire consists of about 35,000 clones, none detected only once. Sequenced input: peripheral blood mononuclear cells. These receptor sequences come from a person aged 18 to 75 in good health.

This clone was seen ten or more times. The CDR3 end falls 3 residues outside the read, so it is completed with the germline J gene. The gene calls are TRBV6-4 and TRBJ2-2; the D gene is possibly TRBD1 (5 bases). The CDR3 consists of 15 residues. From germline, CDR1 is MRHNA and CDR2 SNTAGT. CDR3 protein: CASSDSKSGANVLFF. CDR3 DNA (partial): TGTGCCAGCAGTGACTCGAAATCTGGGGCCAACGTG.

This clone was found many times. The CDR3 is cut off 3 residues early in the read; its end comes from the germline J gene. The chain employs TRBV7-2 and TRBJ2-7; a possible D gene is TRBD1 (6 bases). The CDR3 loop spans 15 amino acids. Trimming took off 4 bases at V and 3 bases at J, with 16 bases between the two ends. Germline V lookup: CDR1 SGHTA, CDR2 FQGNSA. CDR3 sequence: CASSSTTGTIYEQYF. The sequenced CDR3 bases are TGTGCCAGCAGCTCAACGACAGGCACGATCTACGAG. Combining the CDR3 with reference TRBV7-2 and TRBJ2-7 gives the whole variable domain GAGVSQSPSNKVTEKGKDVELRCDPISGHTALYWYRQSLGQGLEFLIYFQGNSAPDKSGLPSDRFSAERTGGSVSTLTIQRTQQEDSAVYLCASSSTTGTIYEQYFGPGTRLTVT.

Ten or more counts support this clone. The missing CDR3 end, 3 residues past where the read stops, is filled in from the germline J gene. This chain connects TRBV19 to TRBJ1-1, with no clear D. The germline V gene has CDR1 LNHDA and CDR2 SQIVND (reference sequence). V was clipped by 5 bases and J by 0 bases, with 10 bases between them. The CDR3 is made up of 14 amino acids. The sequenced part of the CDR3 DNA is TGTGCCAGTAGTTGGCCAGATATGAACACTGAA. Its protein product is CASSWPDMNTE. The CDR3 reads in full as CASSWPDMNTEAFF.